The 13 T cell receptor beta chains given below trace back to one sample, sequenced in a study of T cell repertoires in ileal Crohn's disease. Clones were read by immunoSEQ multiplex PCR, and TCRdb kept only the in-frame ones, dropping some. The profile covers around 7,400 clones, with 81% appearing a single time and 4.5% to 6% taken by the ten largest. Sequencing was done on a sample of ileal tissue. The receptors originated from an adult with Crohn's disease.

This clone occurred once. The V call is TRBV5-4, the J call TRBJ2-7; D possibly corresponds to TRBD2 (6 bases). Trimming removed 4 bases at V and 3 bases at J, with 14 bases between. This CDR3 contains 14 residues. Germline V gene lookup returns CDR1 SGHNT and CDR2 YYREEE (reference sequence). The CDR3 region is CASSGGGLLYEQYF. CDR3 DNA: TGTGCCAGCAGCGGCGGTGGACTACTCTACGAGCAGTACTTC.

The chain joins TRBV10-3 to TRBJ1-1; 7 nucleotides agree with TRBD1. Germline CDR1 ENHRY, CDR2 SYGVKD. The CDR3 contains 12 residues. The J segment lost 11 bases and the V segment lost 10 bases, leaving 13 bases of the junction unmatched. CDR3 DNA: TGTGCCACTGGGGACAGTTTCGACCGGGCTTTCTTT. Its translation is CATGDSFDRAFF.

V gene TRBV5-1 combines with J gene TRBJ1-1; possible D gene TRBD1, 6 bases. This CDR3 comprises 14 residues. Germline V lookup: CDR1 SGHRS, CDR2 YFSETQ. V shed 0 bases and J shed 6 bases, with 12 bases lying between them. The CDR3 protein is CASSLESGTPEAFF. The CDR3 DNA reads as TGCGCCAGCAGCTTGGAGTCCGGGACACCTGAAGCTTTCTTT.

The V call is TRBV11-2, the J call TRBJ1-4, with 7 bases that match TRBD1. The CDR3 spans 15 residues. The V segment lost 7 bases and the J segment 3 bases; nucleotides outside the gene matches: 8. The V gene's germline CDR1 is SGHAT and CDR2 FQNNGV. This CDR3 is CASTRGGQPNEKLFF. The CDR3 nucleotides are TGTGCCAGCACACGAGGGGGACAGCCTAATGAAAAACTGTTTTTT.

This clone was counted a few times. The chain employs TRBV2 and TRBJ1-2; TRBD1 matches 9 bases. J lost 4 bases, V lost 5 bases, and 5 bases had no gene match. From germline, CDR1 is SNHLY and CDR2 FYNNEI. This CDR3 has 14 amino acids. The CDR3 spells CASSSQGAVYGYTF. The CDR3 DNA reads TGTGCCAGCAGTTCACAGGGGGCAGTCTATGGCTACACCTTC.

The chain carries TRBV7-8 and TRBJ1-1; D gene uncertain. This CDR3 has 15 residues. V lost 1 base, J lost 2 bases, and 11 bases lay in between. From germline, CDR1 is SGHVS and CDR2 FQNEAQ. The chain's CDR3 is CASSLVYGVNTEAFF. Here the CDR3 DNA reads TGTGCCAGCAGCTTAGTGTACGGTGTTAACACTGAAGCTTTCTTT. Filled out from reference TRBV7-8 and TRBJ1-1, the complete variable domain reads GAGVSQSPRYKVAKRGQDVALRCDPISGHVSLFWYQQALGQGPEFLTYFQNEAQLDKSGLPSDRFFAERPEGSVSTLKIQRTQQEDSAVYLCASSLVYGVNTEAFFGQGTRLTVV.

The chain joins TRBV9 to TRBJ2-7, with TRBD2 identical over 14 bases. This CDR3 is built from 15 residues. J was trimmed by 5 bases and V by 3 bases; bases with no gene match: 4. From germline, CDR1 is SGDLS and CDR2 YYNGEE. The CDR3 DNA reads TGTGCCAGCAGCGGCGGACTAGCGGGAGGCCACGAGCAGTACTTC. This translates into CASSGGLAGGHEQYF.

This chain connects TRBV29-1 to TRBJ2-1; D ambiguous. This CDR3 is 11 amino acids long. Trimming pared 0 bases from V and 8 bases from J, leaving 5 bases between. Germline CDR1 reads SQVTM; CDR2 reads ANQGSEA. CDR3 loop: CSVEDRDEQFF. Written as DNA, the CDR3 is TGCAGCGTTGAAGATCGGGATGAGCAGTTCTTC.

The chain links TRBV27 to TRBJ2-3, with 12 bases identical to TRBD2. CDR3 length equals 15 residues. CDR1 and CDR2 (germline): MNHEY, SMNVEV (reference sequence). Germline trimming cut 8 bases from V and 3 bases from J; bases unmatched to any gene: 6. The CDR3 region has the DNA TGTGCCAGCGGCCGACTAGCGGGAGAGACAGATACGCAGTATTTT. Protein: CASGRLAGETDTQYF.

The chain carries TRBV5-1 and TRBJ1-1, with D perhaps matching TRBD1 (6 bases). Germline-derived CDR1 and CDR2 are SGHRS and YFSETQ. V lost 0 bases and J lost 1, with 13 bases in between. CDR3 length: 16 residues. The DNA of the CDR3 is TGCGCCAGCAGCTTGGCGGGGGGGCGAAGGAACACTGAAGCTTTCTTT. Translated: CASSLAGGRRNTEAFF.

The V call is TRBV10-3, the J call TRBJ1-1, with no clear D. Trimming shortened V by 5 bases and J by 4 bases, and 14 bases separated the two germline ends. Germline CDR1 reads ENHRY; CDR2 reads SYGVKD. The CDR3 totals 14 residues. CDR3: CAISRRGWGTEAFF. DNA for the CDR3: TGTGCCATCAGTCGCCGGGGATGGGGCACTGAAGCTTTCTTT.

Remarks on this clone: A junction boundary mismatches the germline segment, possibly from a read error. The chain employs TRBV25-1 and TRBJ2-5; 7 bases align to TRBD2. In germline, CDR1 is MGHDK, CDR2 SYGVNS. This CDR3 has 16 amino acids. CDR3 sequence (DNA): TGTGCCGGCAGTGAATCCGCGGGAGTTGAACAAGAGACCCAGTACTTC. This codes for CAGSESAGVEQETQYF.

This clone has only a few counts. The CDR3 DNA is TGTGCCAGCAGTGACTCGACCGGGGTTGGTTCCAATGAGCAGTTCTTC. Translated: CASSDSTGVGSNEQFF. The J gene is TRBJ2-1, the V gene TRBV6-4; D is possibly TRBD2 (5 bases). This CDR3 has 16 residues. Germline CDR1 MRHNA, CDR2 SNTAGT. V was pared by 0 bases and J by 6 bases, with 15 bases between.